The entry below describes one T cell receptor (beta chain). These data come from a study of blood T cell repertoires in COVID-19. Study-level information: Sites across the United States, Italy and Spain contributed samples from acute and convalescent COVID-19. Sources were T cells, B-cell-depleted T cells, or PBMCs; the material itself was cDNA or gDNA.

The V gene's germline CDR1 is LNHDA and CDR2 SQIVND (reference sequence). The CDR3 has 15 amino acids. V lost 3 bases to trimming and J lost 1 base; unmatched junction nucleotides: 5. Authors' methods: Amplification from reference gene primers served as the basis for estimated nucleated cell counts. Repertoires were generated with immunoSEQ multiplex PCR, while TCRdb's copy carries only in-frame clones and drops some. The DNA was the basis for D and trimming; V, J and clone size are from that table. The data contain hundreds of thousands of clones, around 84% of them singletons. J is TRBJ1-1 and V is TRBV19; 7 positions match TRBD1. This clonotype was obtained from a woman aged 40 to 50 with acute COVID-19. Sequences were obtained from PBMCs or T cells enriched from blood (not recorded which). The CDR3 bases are TGTGCCAGTAGTATGGCAGGGGGAAAGAACACTGAAGCTTTCTTT. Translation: CASSMAGGKNTEAFF.